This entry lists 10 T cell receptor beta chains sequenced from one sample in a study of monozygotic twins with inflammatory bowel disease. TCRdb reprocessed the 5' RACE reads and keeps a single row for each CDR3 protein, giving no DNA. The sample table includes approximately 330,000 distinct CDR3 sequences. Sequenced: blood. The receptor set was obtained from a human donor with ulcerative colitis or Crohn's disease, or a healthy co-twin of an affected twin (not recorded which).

The chain's CDR3 is CSAIPYDRGNTIYF. V and J are TRBV20-1 and TRBJ1-3; TCRdb outputs TRBD1, but without DNA this stays unchecked. CDR3 length equals 14 residues. Germline V gene lookup returns CDR1 DFQATT and CDR2 SNEGSKA (reference sequence).

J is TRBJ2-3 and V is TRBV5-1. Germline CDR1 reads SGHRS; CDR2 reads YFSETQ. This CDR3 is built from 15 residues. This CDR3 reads CASSLGPDRTDTQYF. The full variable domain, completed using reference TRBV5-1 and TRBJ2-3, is KAGVTQTPRYLIKTRGQQVTLSCSPISGHRSVSWYQQTPGQGLQFLFEYFSETQRNKGNFPGRFSGRQFSNSRSEMNVSTLELGDSALYLCASSLGPDRTDTQYFGPGTRLTVL.

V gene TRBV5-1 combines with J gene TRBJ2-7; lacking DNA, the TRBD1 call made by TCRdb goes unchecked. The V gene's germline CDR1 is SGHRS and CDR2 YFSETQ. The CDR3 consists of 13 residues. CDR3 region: CASSVTGDYEQYF.

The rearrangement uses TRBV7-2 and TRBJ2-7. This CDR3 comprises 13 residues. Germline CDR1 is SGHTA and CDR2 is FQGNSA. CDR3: CASSLYLGYEQYF.

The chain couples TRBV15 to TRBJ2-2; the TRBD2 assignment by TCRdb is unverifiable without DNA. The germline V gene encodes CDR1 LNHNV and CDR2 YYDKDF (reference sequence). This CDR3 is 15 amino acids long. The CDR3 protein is CATRADPAGIGELFF. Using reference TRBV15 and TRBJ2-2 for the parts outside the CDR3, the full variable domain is DAMVIQNPRYQVTQFGKPVTLSCSQTLNHNVMYWYQQKSSQAPKLLFHYYDKDFNNEADTPDNFQSRRPNTSFCFLDIRSPGLGDTAMYLCATRADPAGIGELFFGEGSRLTVL.

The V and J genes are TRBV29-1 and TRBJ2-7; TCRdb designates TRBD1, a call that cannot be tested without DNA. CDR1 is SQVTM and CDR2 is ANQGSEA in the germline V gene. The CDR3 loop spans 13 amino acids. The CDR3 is CSVEAGTTYEQNF.

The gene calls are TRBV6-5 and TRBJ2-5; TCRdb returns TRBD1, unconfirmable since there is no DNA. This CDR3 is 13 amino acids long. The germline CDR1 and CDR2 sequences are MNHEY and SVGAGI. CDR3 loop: CASSYDRAETQYF.

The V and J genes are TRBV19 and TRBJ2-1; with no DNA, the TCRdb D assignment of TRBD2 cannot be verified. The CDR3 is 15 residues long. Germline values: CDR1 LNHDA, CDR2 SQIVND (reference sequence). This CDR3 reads CASSITGTSGGEQFF.

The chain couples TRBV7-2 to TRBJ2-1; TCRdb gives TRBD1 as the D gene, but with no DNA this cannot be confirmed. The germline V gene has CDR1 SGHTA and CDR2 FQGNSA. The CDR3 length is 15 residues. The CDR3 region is CASSPLGREFNEQFF.

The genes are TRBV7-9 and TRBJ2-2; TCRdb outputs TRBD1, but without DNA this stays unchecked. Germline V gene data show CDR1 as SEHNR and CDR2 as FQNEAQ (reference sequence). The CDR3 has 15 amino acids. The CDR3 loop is CASSLGRANTGELFF.